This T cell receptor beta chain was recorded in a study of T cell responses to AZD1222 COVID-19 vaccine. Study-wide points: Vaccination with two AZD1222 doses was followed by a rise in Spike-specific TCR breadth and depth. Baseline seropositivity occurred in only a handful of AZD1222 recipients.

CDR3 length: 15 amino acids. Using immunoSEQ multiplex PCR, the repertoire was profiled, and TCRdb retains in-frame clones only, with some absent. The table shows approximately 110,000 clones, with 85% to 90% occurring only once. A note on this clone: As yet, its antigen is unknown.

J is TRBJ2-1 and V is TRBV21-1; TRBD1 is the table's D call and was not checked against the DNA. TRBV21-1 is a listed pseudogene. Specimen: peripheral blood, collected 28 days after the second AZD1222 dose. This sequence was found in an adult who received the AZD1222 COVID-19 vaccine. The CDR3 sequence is CASPSLGQDYNEQFF. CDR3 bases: TGTGCCAGCCCCTCGTTAGGACAGGACTACAATGAGCAGTTCTTC.